What follows are 29 T cell receptor beta chains derived from one specimen sequenced in a study of Graves' ophthalmopathy and Graves' hyperthyroidism. Transcripts of RNA were the source for amplifying TCR beta CDR3 regions. In the first round, RT-PCR was carried out with HTBI primers, and a multiplex PCR formed the second round. Via MiXCR, TCRdb re-called the multiplex PCR reads, giving one row per CDR3 protein. Here the sample spans 220,000 or so distinct CDR3 sequences, 20% to 25% being singletons. The source material was peripheral blood. The receptors come from a woman between 45 and 60 years old with Graves' ophthalmopathy.

With respect to this clonotype: This may be a read error, as it is one base from a much larger clone. The gene calls are TRBV12-3 or TRBV12-4 and TRBJ2-2; D unclear. The CDR3 spans 15 residues. V was clipped by 5 bases and J by 5 bases, with 15 bases between them. Here the CDR3 DNA reads TGTGCCAGCAGTCCCGAGATCCTGGGGACCGGGGAGCTGTTTTTT. Translating it yields CASSPEILGTGELFF.

This clonotype was seen many times. The CDR3 reads CATSRDPSRDKYEQYF. The CDR3 region has the DNA TGTGCCACCAGCAGAGATCCTTCTCGGGACAAATACGAGCAGTACTTC. This chain uses TRBV15 with TRBJ2-7, with D possibly matching TRBD1 (6 bases). CDR3 size: 16 residues. From germline, CDR1 is LNHNV and CDR2 YYDKDF (reference sequence). Trimming cost V 0 bases and J 4 bases, with 16 bases left between them.

The chain uses TRBV12-3 or TRBV12-4 and TRBJ1-1; the D gene is possibly TRBD1 (5 bases). V was clipped by 3 bases and J by 3 bases, with 8 bases between them. This CDR3 is built from 13 residues. The CDR3 bases are TGTGCCAGCAGTTTGGGACCAGACACTGAAGCTTTCTTT. Residues: CASSLGPDTEAFF.

This clonotype was found many times. The J gene is TRBJ1-3, the V gene TRBV12-3 or TRBV12-4, with D hard to call. This CDR3 is 14 amino acids long. V was clipped by 0 bases and J by 3 bases, with 6 bases between them. CDR3: CASSLARSGNTIYF. Here the CDR3 DNA reads TGTGCCAGCAGTTTAGCCCGGAGTGGAAACACCATATATTTT.

The table lists this clonotype with a few counts. This chain uses TRBV5-1 with TRBJ2-5, with TRBD2 matching over 7 bases. The CDR3 sequence is 15 residues long. J was trimmed by 1 base and V by 1 base; bases with no gene match: 4. The germline V gene has CDR1 SGHRS and CDR2 YFSETQ. CDR3 sequence (DNA): TGCGCCAGCAGCTTGTCGGGAGGCATCCAAGAGACCCAGTACTTC. Protein product: CASSLSGGIQETQYF.

The chain carries TRBV12-3 or TRBV12-4 and TRBJ2-4; D could derive from TRBD1 or TRBD2 (5 bases each). The length of the CDR3 is 16 residues. V lost 5 bases and J 0 bases, leaving 14 bases between the germline ends. The CDR3 region is CASSPPPGTAKNIQYF. The CDR3 coding sequence is TGTGCCAGCAGTCCACCTCCCGGGACAGCCAAAAACATTCAGTACTTC.

This clonotype was found many times. The chain carries TRBV11-2 and TRBJ1-1; no definite D call. Germline assignment: CDR1 SGHAT and CDR2 FQNNGV. The CDR3 is 13 residues long. V lost 0 bases and J 0 bases, leaving 2 bases between the germline ends. DNA of the CDR3: TGTGCCAGCAGCTTAGAGATGAACACTGAAGCTTTCTTT. It yields the protein CASSLEMNTEAFF.

The rearrangement links TRBV3-1 to TRBJ2-4; possibly TRBD2 for D (6 bases). This CDR3 contains 14 residues. CDR1 and CDR2 (germline): LGHDT, YNNKEL (reference sequence). Deletions cut 4 bases from V and 2 bases from J, with 9 bases between. The CDR3 protein is CASSRRGPKNIQYF. The DNA for the CDR3 is TGTGCCAGCAGCCGGAGGGGTCCCAAAAACATTCAGTACTTC.

This clonotype has a count of ten or more. This chain joins TRBV20-1 and TRBJ2-3; D call uncertain. Germline-derived CDR1 and CDR2 are DFQATT and SNEGSKA (reference sequence). The CDR3 is 12 amino acids. Trimming shortened V by 3 bases and J by 10 bases, and 14 bases separated the two germline ends. CDR3: CSASPTEAAQYF. The CDR3 nucleotides read TGCAGTGCTAGTCCCACCGAAGCAGCGCAGTATTTT.

This clonotype has at least ten counts. This chain joins TRBV30 and TRBJ2-7, with D perhaps TRBD2 (6 bases). The CDR3 spans 14 residues. Germline lookup yields CDR1 GTSNPN and CDR2 SVGIG (reference sequence). V dropped 5 bases and J dropped 0 bases, with 14 bases sitting between them. CDR3 DNA: TGTGCCTGGGCGGGACGGCCAAGCTCCTACGAGCAGTACTTC. Amino acid sequence: CAWAGRPSSYEQYF.

This clonotype occurred a few times. This chain uses TRBV10-3 with TRBJ2-2, with D possibly TRBD2 on 5 matching bases. The V gene's germline CDR1 is ENHRY and CDR2 SYGVKD. V gave up 4 bases and J gave up 0 bases, with 6 bases separating them. This CDR3 has 14 amino acids. The CDR3 protein is CAISGGPNTGELFF. In nucleotides, the CDR3 is TGTGCCATCAGTGGAGGGCCGAACACCGGGGAGCTGTTTTTT.

This clonotype was observed at least ten times. The V and J genes are TRBV27 and TRBJ1-3, with a possible D match to TRBD1 (5 bases). In germline, CDR1 is MNHEY, CDR2 SMNVEV (reference sequence). V was cut by 8 bases and J by 0 bases, with 11 bases left in between. This CDR3 is 14 amino acids long. CDR3 region: CASRGQVSGNTIYF. For the CDR3, the DNA is TGTGCCAGCCGTGGACAAGTCTCTGGAAACACCATATATTTT.

This clonotype was detected ten times or more. This chain joins TRBV11-2 and TRBJ2-5; 9 positions match TRBD1. V shed 4 bases, J shed 5 bases, and the junction held 8 bases outside the gene matches. CDR3 length equals 15 residues. From germline, CDR1 is SGHAT and CDR2 FQNNGV. The CDR3 region has the DNA TGTGCCAGCAGCTCCCAGGGACAGGGCCAGGAGACCCAGTACTTC. This gives the protein CASSSQGQGQETQYF.

This clonotype came up a few times. The genes are TRBV6-5 and TRBJ1-3; weak D call: TRBD1 (5 bases). CDR1 and CDR2 from the germline V gene are MNHEY and SVGAGI. The CDR3 runs 17 residues. Trimming stripped 5 bases from V and 0 bases from J, with 17 bases between. CDR3 in DNA: TGTGCCAGCAGTATACCACCGGGACTTCACTCTGGAAACACCATATATTTT. Amino acid sequence: CASSIPPGLHSGNTIYF.

As for this clonotype: A read error may account for a junction end that differs from germline. The rearrangement uses TRBV28 and TRBJ2-5; the D call may be TRBD1 or TRBD2 (5 bases each). Germline V gene lookup returns CDR1 MDHEN and CDR2 SYDVKM. The CDR3 runs to 13 residues. The DNA for the CDR3 is TGTGCCAGCAGTTTAGGTTCTAAGGGGACCCAGTATTTC. This encodes CASSLGSKGTQYF.

The rearrangement uses TRBV20-1 and TRBJ1-2, with TRBD1 as a possible D gene (5 bases). CDR1 DFQATT and CDR2 SNEGSKA come from the germline V gene (reference sequence). V was trimmed by 6 bases and J by 6 bases, leaving 17 bases between them. The CDR3 spans 13 residues. CDR3 in DNA: TGCAGTGCCGGACAAGGGTCGGGTGATGGCTACACCTTC. As protein: CSAGQGSGDGYTF.

This clonotype was seen ten or more times. The gene calls are TRBV9 and TRBJ1-2; the D is unclear. The germline V and J ends were trimmed by 0 bases and 8 bases, with 11 bases remaining between them. The germline V gene has CDR1 SGDLS and CDR2 YYNGEE. The CDR3 runs 13 residues. The CDR3 nucleotides read TGTGCCAGCAGCGTAGCCCCAAGAGGCGGCTACACCTTC. This sequence encodes CASSVAPRGGYTF. The full variable domain, its missing parts supplied by reference TRBV9 and TRBJ1-2, is DSGVTQTPKHLITATGQRVTLRCSPRSGDLSVYWYQQSLDQGLQFLIQYYNGEERAKGNILERFSAQQFPDLHSELNLSSLELGDSALYFCASSVAPRGGYTFGSGTRLTVV.

This clonotype appeared many times. This chain links TRBV6-5 with TRBJ1-2, with D possibly matching TRBD1 (6 bases). Between the trimmed V and J ends, which lost 2 bases and 4 bases, there was a span of 14 bases. Germline CDR1 MNHEY, CDR2 SVGAGI. The CDR3 totals 15 residues. The CDR3 sequence: CASSYESRGGYGYTF. CDR3 coding DNA: TGTGCCAGCAGTTACGAAAGCAGGGGCGGCTATGGCTACACCTTC.

This clonotype came up many times. This may be a read error, as it is one base from a much larger clone. The J gene is TRBJ2-7, the V gene TRBV12-3 or TRBV12-4; D is unresolved. The CDR3 has 11 residues. The CDR3 DNA is TGTGACAGCAGCAACAGCTACGAGCAGTACTTC. Encoded protein: CDSSNSYEQYF.

J is TRBJ2-7 and V is TRBV2; perhaps TRBD1 as D (6 bases). In germline, CDR1 is SNHLY, CDR2 FYNNEI. Between the trimmed V and J ends, which lost 9 bases and 0 bases, there was a span of 18 bases. CDR3 length equals 15 residues. DNA of the CDR3: TGTGCCAGTAAGGTCCGGACAGCCCACTCCTACGAGCAGTACTTC. Its translation is CASKVRTAHSYEQYF.

A few counts support this clonotype. The rearrangement joins TRBV11-2 to TRBJ2-2; 8 bases line up with TRBD2. CDR1 is SGHAT, CDR2 FQNNGV, per germline. This CDR3 comprises 15 residues. Losses at the gene ends were 2 bases for V and 4 bases for J; bases not matched to a gene: 3. The CDR3 sequence: CASSLTGGVTGELFF. CDR3 DNA sequence: TGTGCCAGCAGCTTAACCGGGGGGGTCACCGGGGAGCTGTTTTTT.

The chain couples TRBV2 to TRBJ1-2, with D possibly being TRBD1 (6 bases). Germline loops: CDR1 SNHLY, CDR2 FYNNEI. CDR3 length: 15 amino acids. Trimming pared 7 bases from V and 0 bases from J, leaving 15 bases between. The CDR3 reads CASMLARGANYGYTF. CDR3 bases: TGTGCCAGCATGCTGGCCAGGGGCGCTAACTATGGCTACACCTTC.

This clonotype was recorded at least ten times. The chain employs TRBV12-3 or TRBV12-4 and TRBJ2-1; D gene ambiguous. Trimming left V 3 bases short and J 6 bases short, with 9 bases between. The CDR3 length is 13 residues. CDR3 protein: CASSFTVFNEQFF. As DNA, the CDR3 is TGTGCCAGCAGTTTTACGGTCTTCAATGAGCAGTTCTTC.

This clonotype was seen repeatedly, ten times or more. The chain employs TRBV7-2 and TRBJ2-5; the match to TRBD2 covers 8 bases. CDR1 is SGHTA, CDR2 FQGNSA, per germline. V dropped 4 bases and J dropped 5; count of bases not matched to a gene: 12. The CDR3 length is 16 residues. The CDR3 protein is CASSSSLAGWVETQYF. The CDR3 nucleotides are TGTGCCAGCAGCTCGAGCTTAGCGGGATGGGTGGAGACCCAGTACTTC.

The CDR3 DNA reads TGTGCCAGCAGGGACAGGGCGAACTACGAGCAGTACTTC. Protein: CASRDRANYEQYF. This chain uses TRBV6-1 with TRBJ2-7; 8 nucleotides agree with TRBD1. Trimming cost V 6 bases and J 3 bases; bases outside gene matches: 4. The CDR3 runs to 13 residues. CDR1 is MNHNS and CDR2 is SASEGT in the germline V gene.

There are many counts of this clonotype. The chain uses TRBV7-2 and TRBJ2-1, with TRBD2 identical over 8 bases. This CDR3 is built from 17 residues. Germline CDR1 SGHTA, CDR2 FQGNSA. V dropped 1 base and J dropped 9; count of bases not matched to a gene: 14. CDR3 in amino acids: CASSLGGRGSGNAEQFF. The CDR3 DNA follows: TGTGCCAGCAGCTTAGGGGGTCGGGGTAGCGGGAATGCTGAGCAGTTCTTC.

This clonotype was counted many times. The chain carries TRBV20-1 and TRBJ2-7; TRBD2 agrees at 11 bases. Trimming took 1 base from V and 1 from J; bases not matched to a gene: 3. The CDR3 has 15 amino acids. Germline CDR1 is DFQATT and CDR2 is SNEGSKA (reference sequence). The CDR3 DNA follows: TGCAGTGCTAGAGGACTAGCGGGGACATCCTACGAGCAGTACTTC. Amino acids: CSARGLAGTSYEQYF.

This chain joins TRBV2 and TRBJ2-7; D not resolved. From germline, CDR1 is SNHLY and CDR2 FYNNEI. The CDR3 covers 11 residues. V was clipped by 5 bases and J by 5 bases, with 7 bases between them. CDR3 bases: TGTGCCAGCAGTTATTTTGACGAGCAGTACTTC. Translated, it gives CASSYFDEQYF.

This clonotype was seen ten or more times. The chain carries TRBV27 and TRBJ2-5, with D perhaps TRBD1 or TRBD2 (5 bases each). The ends were cut back, 6 bases at V and 4 bases at J, with 12 bases in the middle. The CDR3 is made up of 13 amino acids. The V gene's germline CDR1 is MNHEY and CDR2 SMNVEV (reference sequence). CDR3 coding DNA: TGTGCCAGCAGGGGGGTAGGAGGAGAGACCCAGTACTTC. Protein sequence: CASRGVGGETQYF.